This T cell receptor beta chain is drawn from a study of T cells in localized non-small cell lung cancer. About this clone itself: The antigen is not known.

The protocol was immunoSEQ multiplex PCR, while the TCRdb copy is restricted to in-frame clones and leaves out a portion. The sample holds 38,000 or so clones, approximately 81% seen once. Whole-study findings and limits: Adjacent uninvolved lung had the highest clonality, suggesting focused antigen responses. A single tumor region was sequenced, leaving heterogeneity possible.

The CDR3 is made up of 17 amino acids. Germline V lookup: CDR1 SGHRS, CDR2 YFSETQ. This sample comprised peripheral blood mononuclear cells, obtained before any cancer treatment. The sequence derives from a male donor older than 55 with stage II lung adenocarcinoma. The V call is TRBV5-1, the J call TRBJ2-5; D unclear. The J call may not be correct, given that the DNA end is closer to TRBJ2-7. The CDR3 sequence: CASSSFSRGRSSYEQYF. DNA for the CDR3: TGCGCCAGCAGCTCTTTTAGTCGTGGCCGGAGCTCCTACGAGCAGTACTTC.